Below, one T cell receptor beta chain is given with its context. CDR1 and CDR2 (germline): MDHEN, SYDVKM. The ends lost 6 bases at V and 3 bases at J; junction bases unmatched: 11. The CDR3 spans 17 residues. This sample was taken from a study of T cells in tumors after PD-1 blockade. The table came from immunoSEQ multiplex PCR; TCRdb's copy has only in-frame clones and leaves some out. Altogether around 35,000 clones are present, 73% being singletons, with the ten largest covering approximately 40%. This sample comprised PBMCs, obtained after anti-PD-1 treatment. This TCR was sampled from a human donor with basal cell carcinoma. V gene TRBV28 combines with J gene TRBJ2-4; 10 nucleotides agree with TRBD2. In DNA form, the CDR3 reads TGTGCCAGCAGCTCACTACTAGCGGGAACAGACAAAAACATTCAGTACTTC. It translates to CASSSLLAGTDKNIQYF.